These 2 T cell receptor beta chains were all obtained from the same sample, sequenced in a study of blood T cell repertoires in COVID-19 (dated by TCRdb to between 2020 and 2021). Libraries were made using the immunoSEQ multiplex PCR assay. Sourced from immuneACCESS, this table was stored by TCRdb with only in-frame sequences that have V and J called. A share of the clones is absent; for the studies checked, an unresolved V gene accounts for under half, and the remainder has no known explanation. This sample lists approximately 300,000 clones; 65% to 85% were detected once. The ten largest clones take up around 1.2% of the sample. Sequences were obtained from peripheral blood. The source is a woman between 45 and 60 years old with acute or convalescent COVID-19.

The rearrangement links TRBV5-1 to TRBJ1-1; 8 bases fit TRBD1. Germline CDR1 and CDR2: SGHRS and YFSETQ. V dropped 5 bases and J dropped 5; count of bases not matched to a gene: 11. The length of the CDR3 is 15 residues. The CDR3 DNA follows: TGCGCCAGCAGTTTTGAACAGGGGGAGAAGACTGAAGCTTTCTTT. Its translation is CASSFEQGEKTEAFF.

This chain uses TRBV18 with TRBJ2-1; perhaps TRBD2 as D (5 bases). CDR3 size: 13 residues. Per germline, CDR1 KGHSH and CDR2 LQKENI. V lost 6 bases and J lost 5, with 11 bases in between. The CDR3 DNA is TGTGCCAGCTCCCCAGCGCGGGACAATGAGCAGTTCTTC. Amino acids: CASSPARDNEQFF.